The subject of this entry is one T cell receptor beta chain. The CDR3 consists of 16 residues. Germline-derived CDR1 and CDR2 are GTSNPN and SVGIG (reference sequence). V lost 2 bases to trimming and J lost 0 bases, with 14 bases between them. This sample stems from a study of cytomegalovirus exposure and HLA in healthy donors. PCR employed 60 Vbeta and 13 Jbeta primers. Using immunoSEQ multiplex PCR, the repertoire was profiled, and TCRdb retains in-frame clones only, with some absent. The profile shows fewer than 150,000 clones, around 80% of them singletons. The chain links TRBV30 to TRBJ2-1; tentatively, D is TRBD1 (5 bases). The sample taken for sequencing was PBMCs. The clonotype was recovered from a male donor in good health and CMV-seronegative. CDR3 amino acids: CAWSLTREISYNEQFF. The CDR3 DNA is TGTGCCTGGAGTTTGACCAGGGAAATCTCCTACAATGAGCAGTTCTTC.